These 27 T cell receptor beta chains share one sample of origin, sequenced in a study of Graves' ophthalmopathy and Graves' hyperthyroidism (dated by TCRdb to about 2018). Instrument used: Illumina HiSeq 2000. For repertoire sequencing, the TCR beta CDR3 regions were amplified from RNA transcripts. A first-round RT-PCR used HTBI primers with the Qiagen OneStep RT-PCR kit, followed by a second-round multiplex PCR, size selection and purification. Through fastp at Q25 and MiXCR, TCRdb rebuilt clones from the public reads, retaining in-frame beta chains. Entries that share a CDR3 protein sequence are merged under the most common genes and DNA. This sample is represented by some 160,000 distinct CDR3 sequences; about two fifths of them were singletons. The ten most abundant clones make up less than 9.5% of the sample. Source material: peripheral blood. The source is a young man with Graves' ophthalmopathy. Donor details come from another sample of the same person, matched by shared clones.

This clonotype was seen once. This sequence joins TRBV28 and TRBJ2-2; D may be TRBD2 (6 bases). V dropped 2 bases and J dropped 1 base, with 17 bases sitting between them. This CDR3 region has 18 residues. Germline values: CDR1 MDHEN, CDR2 SYDVKM. The CDR3 reads CASSLQEGGLENTGELFF. The DNA of the CDR3 is TGTGCCAGCAGTTTACAGGAGGGAGGCTTAGAGAACACCGGGGAGCTGTTTTTT.

This clonotype was picked up many times. V and J are TRBV28 and TRBJ2-5; 13 bases line up with TRBD2. This CDR3 has 16 amino acids. With 7 bases clipped from V and 5 bases from J, the junction kept 10 bases outside the gene matches. Germline V gene data show CDR1 as MDHEN and CDR2 as SYDVKM. The CDR3 DNA sequence: TGTGCCAGCAACGGACTAGCGGGAGCGGGCGGTGAGACCCAGTACTTC. Protein product: CASNGLAGAGGETQYF.

This clonotype came up many times. This sequence joins TRBV7-2 and TRBJ1-1, with D uncertain. CDR3 length equals 13 residues. Germline assignment: CDR1 SGHTA and CDR2 FQGNSA. The V gene lost 7 bases and the J gene lost 4 bases, with 13 bases spanning the gap. The CDR3 coding sequence is TGTGCCAGCACCTCCCGATGGGGCACTGAAGCTTTCTTT. As protein: CASTSRWGTEAFF.

This clonotype was recorded many times. The chain joins TRBV5-6 to TRBJ2-5, with D tentatively TRBD1 or TRBD2 (6 bases each). This CDR3 is 17 amino acids long. From germline, CDR1 is SGHDT and CDR2 YYEEEE. Trimming pared 2 bases from V and 3 bases from J, leaving 20 bases between. The CDR3 region is CASSLSTGRLSKETQYF. The CDR3 bases are TGTGCCAGCAGCTTATCTACAGGGAGGCTTAGTAAAGAGACCCAGTACTTC.

This chain joins TRBV28 and TRBJ2-7; weak D call: TRBD1 (5 bases). CDR3 length: 12 amino acids. V was shortened by 6 bases and J by 2 bases, with 8 bases between the two germline ends. Germline V gives CDR1 MDHEN, CDR2 SYDVKM. The CDR3 spells CASSMDTYEQYF. CDR3 nucleotides: TGTGCCAGCAGCATGGACACCTACGAGCAGTACTTC.

The V gene is TRBV28, the J gene TRBJ1-5; maybe TRBD1 (5 bases). The CDR3 sequence is 14 residues long. V was shortened by 5 bases and J by 3 bases, with 11 bases between the two germline ends. CDR1 MDHEN and CDR2 SYDVKM come from the germline V gene. CDR3 sequence: CASSETAFNQPQHF. In nucleotides, the CDR3 is TGTGCCAGCAGTGAGACAGCTTTCAATCAGCCCCAGCATTTT.

This clonotype was seen repeatedly, ten times or more. The rearrangement uses TRBV9 and TRBJ2-7; TRBD2 matches 9 bases. V shed 4 bases, J shed 2 bases, and the junction held 7 bases outside the gene matches. CDR1 and CDR2 (germline): SGDLS, YYNGEE. The CDR3 runs to 15 residues. The CDR3 loop reads CASSPGLAPAYEQYF. The DNA of the CDR3 is TGTGCCAGCAGCCCGGGACTAGCCCCGGCCTACGAGCAGTACTTC.

This clonotype was counted ten times or more. The chain uses TRBV20-1 and TRBJ1-2; D is perhaps TRBD1 (5 bases). CDR3 length: 12 residues. Germline assignment: CDR1 DFQATT and CDR2 SNEGSKA (reference sequence). The CDR3 here is CGREEGKGGYTF. In nucleotides, the CDR3 is TGCGGACGCGAGGAGGGGAAGGGTGGCTACACCTTC.

This clonotype was detected ten times or more. The gene calls are TRBV12-3 or TRBV12-4 and TRBJ2-7; 8 nucleotides align to TRBD1. The V and J ends lost 5 bases and 5 bases, in that order; junction bases with no gene match: 5. This CDR3 has 13 residues. CDR3 DNA sequence: TGTGCCAGCAGTCGACAGGGGTTCGACGAGCAGTACTTC. Its translation is CASSRQGFDEQYF.

This clonotype was seen at least ten times. The genes are TRBV6-5 and TRBJ2-2, with 12 bases fitting TRBD2. The CDR3 loop spans 17 amino acids. The V gene's germline CDR1 is MNHEY and CDR2 SVGAGI. The V segment lost 5 bases and the J segment 4 bases; nucleotides outside the gene matches: 8. The CDR3 DNA is TGTGCCAGCAGTCACCGGGTACTAGCGGGAGGCACCGGGGAGCTGTTTTTT. Protein sequence: CASSHRVLAGGTGELFF.

This clonotype was counted at least ten times. This chain uses TRBV6-2 or TRBV6-3 with TRBJ2-7; no definite D call. The CDR3 runs to 15 residues. V gave up 0 bases and J gave up 0 bases, with 9 bases separating them. Germline CDR1 is MNHEY and CDR2 is SVGEGT. CDR3 sequence reads: CASSYSPTFSYEQYF. The CDR3 bases are TGTGCCAGCAGTTACTCCCCGACTTTCTCCTACGAGCAGTACTTC.

This clonotype occurred many times. This chain links TRBV20-1 with TRBJ2-1; D is uncertain. Trimming removed 0 bases from V and 5 bases from J, with 17 bases in between. CDR1 is DFQATT, CDR2 SNEGSKA, per germline (reference sequence). The CDR3 contains 16 residues. This CDR3 reads CSARDSRGSSNNEQFF. The CDR3 coding sequence is TGCAGTGCTAGAGATTCTCGAGGCAGTTCCAACAATGAGCAGTTCTTC.

The chain recombines TRBV28 with TRBJ2-4; 11 bases are shared with TRBD2. The V segment lost 3 bases and the J segment 0 bases; nucleotides outside the gene matches: 7. CDR1 and CDR2 from the germline V gene are MDHEN and SYDVKM. This CDR3 is 18 amino acids long. CDR3 amino acids: CASSFPTGLAGAKNIQYF. The CDR3 DNA sequence: TGTGCCAGCAGTTTCCCCACCGGACTAGCGGGAGCCAAAAACATTCAGTACTTC.

V is TRBV2 and J is TRBJ1-1, with D unclear. V lost 4 bases and J 1 base, leaving 10 bases between the germline ends. The CDR3 is 14 amino acids. CDR1 and CDR2 (germline): SNHLY, FYNNEI. The CDR3 region has the DNA TGTGCCAGCAGTGGAATCGGGCGGAACACTGAAGCTTTCTTT. Protein product: CASSGIGRNTEAFF.

This clonotype was detected ten times or more. The chain recombines TRBV11-2 with TRBJ2-7, with TRBD1 as a possible D gene (5 bases). The CDR3 loop spans 15 amino acids. CDR1 is SGHAT, CDR2 FQNNGV, per germline. The germline V and J ends were trimmed by 2 bases and 6 bases, with 17 bases remaining between them. The CDR3 spells CASSLRMTASSEQYF. CDR3 bases: TGTGCCAGCAGCTTACGGATGACAGCTTCGAGCGAGCAGTACTTC.

Ten or more counts support this clonotype. The V gene is TRBV15, the J gene TRBJ2-2, with TRBD1 matching over 7 bases. Losses at the gene ends were 2 bases for V and 5 bases for J; bases not matched to a gene: 8. The length of the CDR3 is 16 residues. Germline V gene sequence: CDR1 LNHNV, CDR2 YYDKDF (reference sequence). For the CDR3, the DNA is TGTGCCACCAGCAGAACCGGGACAGTTGAAACCGGGGAGCTGTTTTTT. Protein product: CATSRTGTVETGELFF.

The CDR3 protein is CASSWASGVSYEQYF. The CDR3 nucleotides are TGTGCCAGTAGTTGGGCTAGCGGGGTCTCCTACGAGCAGTACTTC. The chain links TRBV19 to TRBJ2-7; 9 nucleotides align to TRBD2. V gave up 5 bases and J gave up 0 bases; unmatched junction bases: 5. Germline loops: CDR1 LNHDA, CDR2 SQIVND (reference sequence). This CDR3 spans 15 amino acids.

The chain has TRBV6-5 and TRBJ2-7, with 11 bases fitting TRBD2. Germline CDR1 is MNHEY and CDR2 is SVGAGI. V was clipped by 0 bases and J by 2 bases; unmatched bases: 3. This CDR3 contains 16 residues. The CDR3 coding sequence is TGTGCCAGCAGTTACTCGGGACTAGCGGAGGCCTACGAGCAGTACTTC. The encoded protein is CASSYSGLAEAYEQYF.

This clonotype was seen many times. V and J are TRBV29-1 and TRBJ2-5, with D perhaps given as TRBD1 or TRBD2 (6 bases each). The CDR3 is 12 amino acids. Germline CDR1 and CDR2: SQVTM and ANQGSEA. V dropped 7 bases and J dropped 5 bases, with 14 bases sitting between them. The CDR3 here is CSGRGSGETQYF. In DNA form, the CDR3 reads TGCAGCGGAAGGGGGAGCGGGGAGACCCAGTACTTC.

The chain's CDR3 is CATLPGRDRTYEQYF. For the CDR3, the DNA is TGTGCCACTCTCCCCGGGAGGGACAGAACCTACGAGCAGTACTTC. This rearrangement joins TRBV10-3 to TRBJ2-7, with a possible D match to TRBD2 (8 bases). CDR1 ENHRY and CDR2 SYGVKD come from the germline V gene. With 10 bases removed from V and 2 bases from J, the gap between germline ends came to 21 bases. This CDR3 has 15 amino acids.

The sample holds one count of this clonotype. The J gene is TRBJ2-7, the V gene TRBV15, with a tentative D call TRBD1 (6 bases). V was trimmed by 0 bases and J by 3 bases, leaving 12 bases between them. Germline CDR1 reads LNHNV; CDR2 reads YYDKDF (reference sequence). The CDR3 has 15 amino acids. In DNA form, the CDR3 reads TGTGCCACCAGCAGAGACAGGGGCCCGGGCTACGAGCAGTACTTC. It specifies CATSRDRGPGYEQYF.

The V and J genes are TRBV7-2 and TRBJ2-7; the match to TRBD1 covers 8 bases. V gave up 1 base and J gave up 6 bases; unmatched junction bases: 5. The CDR3 extends over 14 amino acids. Germline V CDR1 and CDR2: SGHTA, FQGNSA. The CDR3 nucleotides are TGTGCCAGCAGCTTAGGCAGGGGGCTACTCGAGCAGTACTTC. This encodes CASSLGRGLLEQYF.

The chain is built from TRBV12-3 or TRBV12-4 and TRBJ1-1; D is perhaps TRBD1 (5 bases). The V and J ends lost 1 base and 9 bases respectively, with 6 bases between them. This CDR3 region has 11 residues. The CDR3 DNA reads TGTGCCAGCAGTTTAGACAGGAAAGCTTTCTTT. Translation gives CASSLDRKAFF.

This clonotype was counted at least ten times. The V gene is TRBV11-3, the J gene TRBJ2-2; TRBD2 matches at 8 bases. The trim removed 5 bases at V and 4 bases at J, leaving 6 bases unmatched. The germline V gene encodes CDR1 SGHNT and CDR2 YENEEA. CDR3 length equals 15 residues. This chain's CDR3 is CASSQAGALTGELFF. The CDR3 coding sequence is TGTGCCAGCAGCCAAGCGGGAGCTCTCACCGGGGAGCTGTTTTTT.

This clonotype has ten or more counts. The gene calls are TRBV11-1 and TRBJ1-1; TRBD1 aligns across 8 bases. V shed 4 bases and J 0 bases; nucleotides not matched to a gene: 7. CDR1 is SGHAT, CDR2 FQDESV, per germline (reference sequence). The CDR3 has 16 amino acids. This CDR3 reads CASSSSKDRVNTEAFF. Written as DNA, the CDR3 is TGTGCCAGCAGCTCCTCCAAGGACAGGGTGAACACTGAAGCTTTCTTT. Variable domain in full (rest from reference TRBV11-1 and TRBJ1-1): EAEVAQSPRYKITEKSQAVAFWCDPISGHATLYWYRQILGQGPELLVQFQDESVVDDSQLPKDRFSAERLKGVDSTLKIQPAELGDSAMYLCASSSSKDRVNTEAFFGQGTRLTVV.

V gene TRBV5-5 combines with J gene TRBJ1-3; unclear D gene. CDR1 is SGHKS, CDR2 YYEKEE, per germline (reference sequence). V shed 4 bases and J shed 0 bases, with 5 bases lying between them. This CDR3 is built from 13 residues. This CDR3 is CASSLFSGNTIYF. Here the CDR3 DNA reads TGTGCCAGCAGCCTATTCTCTGGAAACACCATATATTTT.

The sample holds many counts of this clonotype. The V gene is TRBV7-4, the J gene TRBJ1-3, with D unclear. From germline, CDR1 is SGHVT and CDR2 SQSDAQ. V was trimmed by 5 bases and J by 0 bases, leaving 17 bases between them. The CDR3 is 17 amino acids. CDR3 loop: CASSPPQDSNSGNTIYF. CDR3 nucleotides: TGTGCCAGCAGCCCCCCCCAAGACTCTAACTCTGGAAACACCATATATTTT.